The following is a T cell receptor (beta chain) sequence with its context. Possible read error: a much larger clone is one base away. This sample includes further DNA sequences coding for the same CDR3. Genomic DNA of each subset was evenly split across several immunoSEQ plates. Unsorted PBMC replicate PCRs used around 320 ng DNA, tens of thousands of T cell genomes. The authors' processing: Filtering of immunoSEQ junctional sequences could not match full-length read filtering. The repertoire was sequenced with immunoSEQ multiplex PCR; TCRdb's copy has only in-frame clones and lacks some. That table gives V, J and clone size, and the DNA gave D and trimming. Of fewer than 650,000 clones in the sample, about three quarters were seen once. Donors had no recently reported acute infections or vaccinations and were HIV-negative. The record originates from a study of shared clonotypes between healthy human individuals.

J lost 3 bases, V lost 4 bases, and 2 bases had no gene match. The CDR3 runs to 15 residues. CDR1 and CDR2 (germline): MNHNS, SASEGT. The chain links TRBV6-1 to TRBJ2-7, with 14 bases that match TRBD2. The clonotype comes from a woman aged 40 to 50 in good health. Some clones in this sample may be carry-over from other donors' samples. The specimen sequenced was PBMCs. CDR3 sequence reads: CASSGGTSGSYEQYF. In DNA, the CDR3 is TGTGCCAGCAGTGGGGGGACTAGCGGGAGCTACGAGCAGTACTTC.